Following are 8 T cell receptor beta chains from one sample sequenced in a study of blood T cell repertoires in COVID-19. Measured with immunoSEQ multiplex PCR; TCRdb has only the in-frame clones, and not every one. The data contain 300,000 or so clones, around nine tenths of them seen just once; the ten biggest clones take up over 1%. The sample was peripheral blood. Receptor source: a man between 65 and 85 years old with acute or convalescent COVID-19.

The chain uses TRBV24-1 and TRBJ2-1; 11 bases agree with TRBD1. Germline V gene data show CDR1 as KGHDR and CDR2 as SFDVKD. The J segment lost 4 bases and the V segment lost 3 bases, leaving 4 bases of the junction unmatched. CDR3 length: 16 residues. As DNA, the CDR3 is TGTGCCACCAGTGATCAGGACAGGGGGCTATACAATGAGCAGTTCTTC. Translation gives CATSDQDRGLYNEQFF.

The rearrangement joins TRBV28 to TRBJ2-7, with 8 bases fitting TRBD1. Looked up from germline, CDR1 is MDHEN and CDR2 is SYDVKM. The V and J ends lost 6 bases and 1 base, in that order; junction bases with no gene match: 11. The CDR3 is made up of 16 amino acids. The CDR3 DNA follows: TGTGCCAGCAGGCTTGGACAGGGCGCCTTTTCCTACGAGCAGTACTTC. Translation: CASRLGQGAFSYEQYF.

The chain employs TRBV11-1 and TRBJ1-1, with 9 bases that match TRBD1. This CDR3 comprises 14 residues. J lost 1 base, V lost 6 bases, and 3 bases had no gene match. CDR1 is SGHAT, CDR2 FQDESV, per germline (reference sequence). The CDR3 nucleotides are TGTGCCAGCAGGAGGGGACAGGGGAACACTGAAGCTTTCTTT. This translates into CASRRGQGNTEAFF.

This clone turned up a few times. The gene calls are TRBV9 and TRBJ1-2; D gene ambiguous. The CDR3 covers 15 residues. V dropped 0 bases and J dropped 2 bases, with 11 bases sitting between them. CDR1 and CDR2 (germline): SGDLS, YYNGEE. CDR3 residues: CASSVAAGLNYGYTF. Here the CDR3 DNA reads TGTGCCAGCAGCGTAGCTGCAGGACTAAACTATGGCTACACCTTC.

The chain combines TRBV10-2 with TRBJ2-1, with a tentative D call TRBD1 (5 bases). Between the trimmed V and J ends, which lost 3 bases and 0 bases, there was a span of 6 bases. CDR1 and CDR2 (germline): WSHSY, SAAADI. CDR3 length equals 14 residues. The CDR3 loop reads CASSDRASYNEQFF. The DNA for the CDR3 is TGCGCCAGCAGTGACAGGGCCTCCTACAATGAGCAGTTCTTC.

This chain connects TRBV6-5 to TRBJ1-5; D is possibly TRBD1 (6 bases). V was cut by 6 bases and J by 0 bases, with 12 bases left in between. Germline assignment: CDR1 MNHEY and CDR2 SVGAGI. The length of the CDR3 is 15 residues. DNA of the CDR3: TGTGCCAGCAGCCCAGACAGGATTAGCAATCAGCCCCAGCATTTT. Amino acids: CASSPDRISNQPQHF.

V and J are TRBV18 and TRBJ2-3, with 8 bases matching TRBD1. CDR3 length: 17 amino acids. Germline loops: CDR1 KGHSH, CDR2 LQKENI. J lost 1 base, V lost 0 bases, and 6 bases had no gene match. The CDR3 region is CASSPPSPGQGTDTQYF. The CDR3 DNA is TGTGCCAGCTCACCACCGTCTCCGGGACAGGGCACAGATACGCAGTATTTT.

This clone was seen a handful of times. The V call is TRBV15, the J call TRBJ1-4; D gene unclear. The CDR3 runs 14 residues. V lost 1 base, J lost 8 bases, and 11 bases lay in between. Germline-derived CDR1 and CDR2 are LNHNV and YYDKDF (reference sequence). CDR3 sequence reads: CATSRGGIEEKLFF. The CDR3 DNA is TGTGCCACCAGCAGAGGAGGGATTGAAGAAAAACTGTTTTTT.